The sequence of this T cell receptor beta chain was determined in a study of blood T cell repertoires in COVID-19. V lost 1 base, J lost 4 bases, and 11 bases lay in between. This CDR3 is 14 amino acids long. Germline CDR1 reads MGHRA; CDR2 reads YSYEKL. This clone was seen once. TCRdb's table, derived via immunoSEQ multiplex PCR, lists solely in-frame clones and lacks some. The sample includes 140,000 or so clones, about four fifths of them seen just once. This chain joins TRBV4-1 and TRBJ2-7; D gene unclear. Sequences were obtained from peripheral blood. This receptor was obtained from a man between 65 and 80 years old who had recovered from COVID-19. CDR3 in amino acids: CASSQGGLAYEQYF. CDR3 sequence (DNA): TGCGCCAGCAGCCAAGGTGGCCTTGCATACGAGCAGTACTTC.